This entry is about one T cell receptor (beta chain). The data are from a study of blood T cells in healthy people across ages. Primed by a sample-barcoded 5' primer and a J-beta primer mix, a second PCR proceeded for 7 to 11 cycles. Individual samples furnished no less than 2.5 million CDR3-containing paired-end reads apiece. In TCRdb, the 5' RACE reads were re-called with MiXCR into one record per CDR3 protein. The table includes hundreds of thousands of distinct CDR3 sequences, 35% to 45% detected once. The V gene lost 6 bases and the J gene lost 4 bases, with 6 bases spanning the gap. The CDR3 totals 11 residues. Germline loops: CDR1 MDHEN, CDR2 SYDVKM.

The origin of this receptor is a woman aged 55-70 years in good health. Sequencing was performed on blood. J is TRBJ1-2 and V is TRBV28; D not certain. The CDR3 DNA follows: TGTGCCAGCAGAACGGTCTATGGCTACACCTTC. Its translation: CASRTVYGYTF.